These 29 T cell receptor beta chains came from one sample sequenced in a study of cytomegalovirus exposure and HLA in healthy donors. This PCR relied on a set of 60 Vbeta primers and 13 Jbeta primers. Libraries were prepared by immunoSEQ multiplex PCR; TCRdb keeps only in-frame clonotypes and omits some of them. This table has over 85,000 clones, about four fifths appearing once. Material for sequencing was PBMCs. These receptors were collected from a woman aged 55-70 years in good health and CMV-seropositive.

The rearrangement joins TRBV25-1 to TRBJ2-7; 9 bases are shared with TRBD1. V shed 4 bases and J 6 bases; nucleotides not matched to a gene: 7. Germline V gene lookup returns CDR1 MGHDK and CDR2 SYGVNS. The CDR3 runs to 14 residues. CDR3: CASSGWTGVSEQYF. The CDR3 nucleotides read TGTGCCAGCAGTGGTTGGACAGGGGTAAGCGAGCAGTACTTC.

The chain uses TRBV29-1 and TRBJ2-7, with TRBD1 identical over 7 bases. Germline-derived CDR1 and CDR2 are SQVTM and ANQGSEA. With 6 bases clipped from V and 3 bases from J, the junction kept 8 bases outside the gene matches. The CDR3 has 13 amino acids. CDR3 residues: CSVTSGTVYEQYF. The CDR3 bases are TGCAGCGTGACCTCCGGGACAGTCTACGAGCAGTACTTC.

This clone occurred once. This chain connects TRBV5-5 to TRBJ2-1; D is possibly TRBD1 (5 bases). CDR3 length: 16 amino acids. V gave up 1 base and J gave up 9 bases, with 20 bases separating them. The germline V gene has CDR1 SGHKS and CDR2 YYEKEE (reference sequence). The CDR3 DNA reads as TGTGCCAGCAGCTTGAAATTGGCAGGGTTCCTGCTTGAGCAGTTCTTC. This encodes CASSLKLAGFLLEQFF.

This clone has only a few counts. This rearrangement joins TRBV6-6 to TRBJ2-5; D is possibly TRBD1 (6 bases). Germline V gene data show CDR1 as MNHNY and CDR2 as SVGAGI (reference sequence). The CDR3 has 14 residues. Trimming removed 4 bases from V and 2 bases from J, with 11 bases in between. The CDR3 DNA reads TGTGCCAGCAGTTCACTAGGGGGACAAGAGACCCAGTACTTC. Protein product: CASSSLGGQETQYF.

V usage is TRBV18 and J usage is TRBJ2-2, with 10 nucleotides matching TRBD2. The CDR3 is 18 residues long. With 6 bases clipped from V and 4 bases from J, the junction kept 14 bases outside the gene matches. In germline, CDR1 is KGHSH, CDR2 LQKENI. The CDR3, as DNA: TGTGCCAGCTCCGTGAGAGCCCTAGCGGGAGAGGGCACCGGGGAGCTGTTTTTT. The encoded protein is CASSVRALAGEGTGELFF.

This clone was picked up a small number of times. The rearrangement joins TRBV5-4 to TRBJ1-4; a weak D match, TRBD1 (6 bases). V lost 3 bases and J 8 bases, leaving 14 bases between the germline ends. Germline assignment: CDR1 SGHNT and CDR2 YYREEE (reference sequence). The CDR3 totals 14 residues. Here the CDR3 reads CASSSTGMGEKLFF. The CDR3 bases are TGTGCCAGCAGCTCCACAGGGATGGGGGAAAAACTGTTTTTT. Based on the CDR3 plus reference TRBV5-4 and TRBJ1-4, the full variable domain is ETGVTQSPTHLIKTRGQQVTLRCSSQSGHNTVSWYQQALGQGPQFIFQYYREEENGRGNFPPRFSGLQFPNYSSELNVNALELDDSALYLCASSSTGMGEKLFFGSGTQLSVL.

The chain has TRBV2 and TRBJ2-1; TRBD2 agrees at 8 bases. Germline V gene lookup returns CDR1 SNHLY and CDR2 FYNNEI. V trimming: 2 bases; J trimming: 4 bases; junction bases outside the gene matches: 4. The CDR3 totals 15 residues. The DNA of the CDR3 is TGTGCCAGCAGTGAAATGTCTAGCGGGTACAATGAGCAGTTCTTC. It specifies CASSEMSSGYNEQFF.

The chain has TRBV11-2 and TRBJ2-7; D is possibly TRBD2 (5 bases). This CDR3 has 15 amino acids. Germline CDR1 and CDR2: SGHAT and FQNNGV. The germline V and J ends were trimmed by 0 bases and 7 bases, with 16 bases remaining between them. The CDR3 coding sequence is TGTGCCAGCAGCTTAGAAGCAGGATCCCCGGGGGAGCAGTACTTC. Translated: CASSLEAGSPGEQYF. The whole variable domain, filled in from reference TRBV11-2 and TRBJ2-7, reads EAGVAQSPRYKIIEKRQSVAFWCNPISGHATLYWYQQILGQGPKLLIQFQNNGVVDDSQLPKDRFSAERLKGVDSTLKIQPAKLEDSAVYLCASSLEAGSPGEQYFGPGTRLTVT.

The chain couples TRBV7-9 to TRBJ1-4, with D possibly TRBD1 on 5 matching bases. This CDR3 comprises 15 residues. In germline, CDR1 is SEHNR, CDR2 FQNEAQ (reference sequence). Trimming pared 1 base from V and 4 bases from J, leaving 10 bases between. The CDR3: CASSLGQGSNEKLFF. In nucleotides, the CDR3 is TGTGCCAGCAGCTTAGGTCAGGGAAGTAATGAAAAACTGTTTTTT. Full variable domain (rest looked up from reference TRBV7-9 and TRBJ1-4): DTGVSQNPRHKITKRGQNVTFRCDPISEHNRLYWYRQTLGQGPEFLTYFQNEAQLEKSRLLSDRFSAERPKGSFSTLEIQRTEQGDSAMYLCASSLGQGSNEKLFFGSGTQLSVL.

V and J are TRBV7-9 and TRBJ2-1; D may be TRBD2 (6 bases). The CDR3 is made up of 14 amino acids. Trimming removed 3 bases at V and 8 bases at J, with 14 bases between. Germline V CDR1 and CDR2: SEHNR, FQNEAQ (reference sequence). CDR3 bases: TGTGCCAGCAGCTTCAGGAGGGCCATCCATGAGCAGTTCTTC. It specifies CASSFRRAIHEQFF.

The chain carries TRBV10-3 and TRBJ1-1; D possibly corresponds to TRBD1 (6 bases). The germline V and J ends were trimmed by 11 bases and 1 base, with 14 bases remaining between them. There are 13 residues in the CDR3. CDR1 and CDR2 from the germline V gene are ENHRY and SYGVKD. This chain's CDR3 is CAVHRDTNTEAFF. DNA of the CDR3: TGTGCCGTACACCGGGACACGAACACTGAAGCTTTCTTT.

This clone has just a few counts. The rearrangement uses TRBV7-7 and TRBJ2-1; no clear D gene. This CDR3 is 13 amino acids long. Germline lookup yields CDR1 SSHAT and CDR2 FNYEAQ (reference sequence). V lost 0 bases and J 9 bases, leaving 9 bases between the germline ends. Written as DNA, the CDR3 is TGTGCCAGCAGCTTAGCTAGCTCGGGTGAGCAGTTCTTC. Its protein product is CASSLASSGEQFF.

V gene TRBV9 combines with J gene TRBJ2-1; 8 bases map to TRBD2. Per germline, CDR1 SGDLS and CDR2 YYNGEE. V was clipped by 4 bases and J by 7 bases; unmatched bases: 10. This CDR3 region has 15 residues. The CDR3 protein is CASSSQLIAGNEQFF. The CDR3 region has the DNA TGTGCCAGCAGCTCCCAGTTAATAGCGGGGAATGAGCAGTTCTTC.

This clone has only a few counts. The J gene is TRBJ1-2, the V gene TRBV28, with TRBD1 matching over 7 bases. Germline CDR1 is MDHEN and CDR2 is SYDVKM. The J segment lost 9 bases and the V segment lost 8 bases, leaving 21 bases of the junction unmatched. This CDR3 is 16 amino acids long. The CDR3 DNA is TGTGCCAGCGAGTTTGTGGCGACAGGGAGTATTTTGCGCTACACCTTC. This codes for CASEFVATGSILRYTF.

Only one count was recorded for this clone. V is TRBV29-1 and J is TRBJ2-1, with D possibly matching TRBD1 (6 bases). The CDR3 is made up of 15 amino acids. Trimming left V 3 bases short and J 2 bases short, with 14 bases between. The germline gives CDR1 SQVTM, CDR2 ANQGSEA. The chain's CDR3 is CSVDKVGGAYNEQFF. CDR3 nucleotides: TGCAGCGTTGATAAAGTAGGGGGAGCCTACAATGAGCAGTTCTTC.

The chain has TRBV11-2 and TRBJ1-1; 7 nucleotides agree with TRBD1. The CDR3 loop spans 13 amino acids. J lost 4 bases, V lost 5 bases, and 4 bases had no gene match. Germline V gene lookup returns CDR1 SGHAT and CDR2 FQNNGV. This CDR3 is CASSPDRATEAFF. CDR3 nucleotide sequence: TGTGCCAGCAGCCCAGACAGGGCCACTGAAGCTTTCTTT.

The chain combines TRBV7-6 with TRBJ2-7; TRBD1 matches 11 bases. Unmatched junction bases numbered 2, after V lost 8 bases and J lost 2 bases. The CDR3 is made up of 13 amino acids. Germline V lookup: CDR1 SGHVS, CDR2 FNYEAQ. DNA of the CDR3: TGTGCCAGCGGACAGGGGGCTCCCTACGAGCAGTACTTC. Translated: CASGQGAPYEQYF.

The rearrangement uses TRBV9 and TRBJ1-1, with TRBD1 identical over 8 bases. The germline CDR1 and CDR2 sequences are SGDLS and YYNGEE. Trimming cost V 0 bases and J 3 bases; bases outside gene matches: 7. This CDR3 spans 16 amino acids. The CDR3 DNA sequence: TGTGCCAGCAGCGTAGTATGGGACAGGACAGACACTGAAGCTTTCTTT. This encodes CASSVVWDRTDTEAFF.

This clone was detected only once. The V gene is TRBV6-5, the J gene TRBJ2-2; TRBD2 agrees at 10 bases. Germline-derived CDR1 and CDR2 are MNHEY and SVGAGI. This CDR3 is built from 14 residues. The J segment lost 4 bases and the V segment lost 7 bases, leaving 3 bases of the junction unmatched. The CDR3 region is CASTSGSFTGELFF. Here the CDR3 DNA reads TGTGCCAGCACTAGCGGGAGTTTCACCGGGGAGCTGTTTTTT.

The CDR3 DNA sequence: TGTGCCAGCAGCCCAATTAGTGGCAATGAGCAGTTCTTC. The encoded protein is CASSPISGNEQFF. The chain carries TRBV9 and TRBJ2-1; D is ambiguous. CDR3 length equals 13 residues. Germline V gene data show CDR1 as SGDLS and CDR2 as YYNGEE. Trimming pared 4 bases from V and 6 bases from J, leaving 11 bases between.

Worth noting for this clone: This sample also contains other DNA sequences that code for the same CDR3. The chain has TRBV7-3 and TRBJ1-3; 7 nucleotides align to TRBD1. The CDR3 contains 14 residues. V was pared by 5 bases and J by 2 bases, with 3 bases of the junction left unmatched. From germline, CDR1 is SGHTA and CDR2 FQGTGA. This chain's CDR3 is CASSTGQAGNTIYF. The CDR3 DNA sequence: TGTGCCAGCAGCACAGGACAGGCTGGAAACACCATATATTTT. Variable domain in full (rest from reference TRBV7-3 and TRBJ1-3): GAGVSQTPSNKVTEKGKYVELRCDPISGHTALYWYRQSLGQGPEFLIYFQGTGAADDSGLPNDRFFAVRPEGSVSTLKIQRTERGDSAVYLCASSTGQAGNTIYFGEGSWLTVV.

The CDR3 reads CASSQVLVNTEAFF. The CDR3 DNA sequence: TGCGCCAGCAGCCAAGTCTTAGTGAACACTGAAGCTTTCTTT. The chain carries TRBV4-1 and TRBJ1-1; no firm D call. Trimming took off 1 base at V and 0 bases at J, with 6 bases between the two ends. The CDR3 length is 14 residues. Looked up from germline, CDR1 is MGHRA and CDR2 is YSYEKL.

The J gene is TRBJ2-7, the V gene TRBV28; 14 bases line up with TRBD2. The germline V gene encodes CDR1 MDHEN and CDR2 SYDVKM. The CDR3 runs 14 residues. Trimming removed 8 bases from V and 5 bases from J; junction bases left unmatched: 5. In DNA, the CDR3 is TGTGCCAGCGGGACTAGCGGGAGTTCGGACGAGCAGTACTTC. Its protein is CASGTSGSSDEQYF.

The V gene is TRBV11-3, the J gene TRBJ2-1; TRBD2 aligns across 7 bases. The V segment lost 5 bases and the J segment 1 base; nucleotides outside the gene matches: 11. Germline V gene sequence: CDR1 SGHNT, CDR2 YENEEA. CDR3 length equals 17 residues. CDR3 DNA sequence: TGTGCCAGCAGCCCACACGGCGGGAGTCTGTCCTACAATGAGCAGTTCTTC. This sequence encodes CASSPHGGSLSYNEQFF.

This sequence joins TRBV7-3 and TRBJ2-5; 8 bases align to TRBD2. Near its end, the DNA agrees better with TRBJ2-7, so the J call may be wrong. The CDR3 is made up of 15 amino acids. The germline V gene encodes CDR1 SGHTA and CDR2 FQGTGA. In nucleotides, the CDR3 is TGTGCCAGCAGCCCAAACAGCGGGAGTATCGACGAGCAGTACTTC. It is translated as CASSPNSGSIDEQYF.

The chain joins TRBV6-1 to TRBJ2-3; 8 bases fit TRBD1. The V gene end was trimmed by 3 bases and the J gene end by 1 base; junction bases not matched to a gene: 3. CDR1 and CDR2 (germline): MNHNS, SASEGT. The CDR3 runs 15 residues. CDR3: CASSEPGQGTDTQYF. The CDR3 DNA reads TGTGCCAGCAGTGAGCCGGGACAGGGCACAGATACGCAGTATTTT.

This clone was observed a handful of times. This sequence joins TRBV13 and TRBJ1-1; D is perhaps TRBD1 (5 bases). V shed 8 bases and J shed 3 bases, with 13 bases lying between them. Germline V gene data show CDR1 as PRHDT and CDR2 as FYEKMQ (reference sequence). This CDR3 region has 13 residues. The CDR3 loop is CASRARGDTEAFF. CDR3 coding DNA: TGTGCCAGCCGGGCCCGGGGGGACACTGAAGCTTTCTTT. The full variable domain, in which reference TRBV13 and TRBJ1-1 provide the parts outside the CDR3, is AAGVIQSPRHLIKEKRETATLKCYPIPRHDTVYWYQQGPGQDPQFLISFYEKMQSDKGSIPDRFSAQQFSDYHSELNMSSLELGDSALYFCASRARGDTEAFFGQGTRLTVV.

The chain links TRBV2 to TRBJ1-5, with 8 bases lining up with TRBD1. CDR3 size: 15 residues. The V segment lost 8 bases and the J segment 1 base; nucleotides outside the gene matches: 7. Germline V gives CDR1 SNHLY, CDR2 FYNNEI. The CDR3 DNA sequence: TGTGCCAGCCGGCAGGGGGCGTCAAGCAATCAGCCCCAGCATTTT. Translating it yields CASRQGASSNQPQHF. Supplemented by reference TRBV2 and TRBJ1-5, the full variable domain reads EPEVTQTPSHQVTQMGQEVILRCVPISNHLYFYWYRQILGQKVEFLVSFYNNEISEKSEIFDDQFSVERPDGSNFTLKIRSTKLEDSAMYFCASRQGASSNQPQHFGDGTRLSIL.

The J gene is TRBJ1-1, the V gene TRBV4-2, with D tentatively TRBD1 (5 bases). The CDR3 has 14 residues. Trimming took off 1 base at V and 11 bases at J, with 17 bases between the two ends. Germline CDR1 is LGHNA and CDR2 is YNFKEQ. The CDR3 loop is CASSQGGDPPGAFF. The DNA of the CDR3 is TGTGCCAGCAGCCAAGGGGGGGACCCACCGGGGGCTTTCTTT.